Detailed here is one T cell receptor (beta chain). Clones were read by immunoSEQ multiplex PCR, and TCRdb kept only the in-frame ones, dropping some. The sample lists 80,000 to 95,000 clones; approximately 87% were seen once. This sample stems from a study of PD-L1 blockade in urothelial cancer. Time point meaning: peripheral blood 6 weeks after treatment start. The study collected 1 to 8 samples per patient, pretreatment and on-treatment. This clonotype originated in a man in his 70s with urothelial cancer. Sequenced material: PBMCs, taken around atezolizumab (anti-PD-L1) treatment.

This CDR3 reads CASSKTGLNQPQHF. CDR3 bases: TGTGCCAGTAGTAAGACAGGGTTAAATCAGCCCCAGCATTTT. The chain has TRBV19 and TRBJ1-5, with TRBD1 identical over 7 bases. Trimming took 4 bases from V and 4 from J; bases not matched to a gene: 4. Germline V gives CDR1 LNHDA, CDR2 SQIVND (reference sequence). The CDR3 is 14 amino acids.